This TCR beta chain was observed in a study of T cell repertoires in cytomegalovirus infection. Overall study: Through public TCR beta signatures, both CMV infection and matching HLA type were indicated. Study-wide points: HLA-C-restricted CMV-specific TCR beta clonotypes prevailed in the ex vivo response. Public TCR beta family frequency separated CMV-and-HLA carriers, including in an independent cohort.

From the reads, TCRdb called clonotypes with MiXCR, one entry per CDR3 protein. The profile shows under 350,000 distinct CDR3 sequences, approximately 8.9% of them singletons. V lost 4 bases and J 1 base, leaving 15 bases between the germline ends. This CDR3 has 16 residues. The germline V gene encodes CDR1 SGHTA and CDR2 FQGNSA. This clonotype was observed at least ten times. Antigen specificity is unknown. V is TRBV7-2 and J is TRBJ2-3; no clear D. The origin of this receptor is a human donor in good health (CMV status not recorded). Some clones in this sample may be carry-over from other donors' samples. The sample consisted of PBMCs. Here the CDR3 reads CASSSLSWGGTDTQYF. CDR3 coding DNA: TGTGCCAGCAGCTCGTTGTCCTGGGGTGGCACAGATACGCAGTATTTT.